The clone carrying this T cell receptor beta chain showed up just a few times. 13 Jbeta primers and 60 Vbeta primers were used for the PCR. The data were produced by immunoSEQ multiplex PCR, yet TCRdb's version contains in-frame clones alone and is incomplete. The sample lists some 170,000 clones, approximately 79% occurring once. The sample belongs to a study of cytomegalovirus exposure and HLA in healthy donors. Germline trimming cut 6 bases from V and 4 bases from J; bases unmatched to any gene: 12. The CDR3 has 15 residues. In germline, CDR1 is MNHEY, CDR2 SMNVEV (reference sequence). Sequencing used PBMCs. The chain couples TRBV27 to TRBJ2-7; 7 nucleotides align to TRBD2. The clonotype originates from a middle-aged man in good health and CMV-seropositive. CDR3 in DNA: TGTGCCAGCAGCCCAACCCGGGAGGATCGTTACGAGCAGTACTTC. Its protein product is CASSPTREDRYEQYF.